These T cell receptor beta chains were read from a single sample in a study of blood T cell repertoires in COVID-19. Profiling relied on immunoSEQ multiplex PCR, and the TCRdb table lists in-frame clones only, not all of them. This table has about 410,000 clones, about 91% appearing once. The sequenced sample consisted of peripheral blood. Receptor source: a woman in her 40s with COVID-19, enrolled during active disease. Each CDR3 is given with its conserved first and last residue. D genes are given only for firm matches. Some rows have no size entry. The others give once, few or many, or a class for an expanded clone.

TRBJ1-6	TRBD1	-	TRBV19	TGTGCCAGTAGTCCTCGGACAGGATGGTTCGATAATTCACCCCTCCACTTT	CASSPRTGWFDNSPLHF
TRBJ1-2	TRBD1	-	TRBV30	TGTGCCCGGGACAGGGTTAACTATGGCTACACCTTC	CARDRVNYGYTF
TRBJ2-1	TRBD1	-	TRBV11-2	TGTGCCAGCACCGACTGGGGTGGGGACAGGTTTTTCTTC	CASTDWGGDRFFF
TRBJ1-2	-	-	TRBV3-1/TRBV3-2	TGTGCCACAAGGGACACCGGAGGCTACACCTTC	CATRDTGGYTF
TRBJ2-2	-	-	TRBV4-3	TGCGCCAGCAGCCGTACCGGTTCAGGGACCGGGGAGCTGTTTTTT	CASSRTGSGTGELFF
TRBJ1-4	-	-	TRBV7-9	TGTGCCAGCAGCTTAGATGGGGGGGCTAGGGTAAAACTGTTTTTT	CASSLDGGARVKLFF
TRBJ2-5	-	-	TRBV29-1	TGCAGCGCCTCAGAAGGGGGTGGAGAGACCCAGTACTTC	CSASEGGGETQYF
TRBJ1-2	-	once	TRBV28	TGTGCCAGCAGTTCAAACTTGGGGGGTAGCTATGGCTACACCTTC	CASSSNLGGSYGYTF
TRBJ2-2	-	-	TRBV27	TGTGCCAGCAGTCTGTCAGGTGACACATACACCGGGGAGCTGTTTTTT	CASSLSGDTYTGELFF
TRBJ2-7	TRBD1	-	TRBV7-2	TGTGCCAGCAGCTTAGCGGGGACAGGGGGCATTAGAGCCTACGAGCAGTACTTC	CASSLAGTGGIRAYEQYF
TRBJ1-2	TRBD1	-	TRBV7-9	TGTGCCAGCAGCTTGACAGGGGTAGGCTACACCTTC	CASSLTGVGYTF
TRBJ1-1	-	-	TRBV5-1	TGCGCCAGCCGAGTACAGGGATCGGTGTACACTGAAGCTTTCTTT	CASRVQGSVYTEAFF
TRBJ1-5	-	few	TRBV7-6	TGTGCCAGCAGCTTAGGGGCAGTGAGCAATCAGCCCCAGCATTTT	CASSLGAVSNQPQHF
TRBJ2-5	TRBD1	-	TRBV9	TGTGCCAGCAGCGCAGCACCGGGACAGGGGCTTACGGGGGAGACCCAGTACTTC	CASSAAPGQGLTGETQYF
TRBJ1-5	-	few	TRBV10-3	TGTGCCATCAGTGAGGGACAGCATAATCAGCCCCAGCATTTT	CAISEGQHNQPQHF
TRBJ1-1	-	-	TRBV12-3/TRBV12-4	TGTGCCAGCAGTTTGAGACAAGAAGCTTTCTTT	CASSLRQEAFF
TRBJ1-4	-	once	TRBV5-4	TGTGCCAGCAGCGCTGACAGTCGGACTAATGAAAAACTGTTTTTT	CASSADSRTNEKLFF
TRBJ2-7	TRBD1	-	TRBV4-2	TGTGCCAGCAGCCAAGAACAGGGGGGCGCGTACGAGCAGTACTTC	CASSQEQGGAYEQYF
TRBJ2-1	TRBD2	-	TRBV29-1	TGCAGCGTCGCTGAGGCGGGACTAGGGGTGAATGAGCAGTTCTTC	CSVAEAGLGVNEQFF
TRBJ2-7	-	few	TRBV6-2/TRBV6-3	TGTGCCAGCAGTCCCTGGGGGCCTAGCTTCTACGAGCAGTACTTC	CASSPWGPSFYEQYF
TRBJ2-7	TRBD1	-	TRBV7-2	TGTGCCAGCAGCCCAGGGCAGGGGGCTGTAGACGAGCAGTACTTC	CASSPGQGAVDEQYF
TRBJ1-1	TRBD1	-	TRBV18	TGTGCCAGCTCACCCGAGCAGGGGGCCACTGAAGCTTTCTTT	CASSPEQGATEAFF
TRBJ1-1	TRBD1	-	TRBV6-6	TGTGCCAGCAGAGAGACAGGGACGGGGACTGAAGCTTTCTTT	CASRETGTGTEAFF
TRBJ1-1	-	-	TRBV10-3	TGTGCCATCAGCCCCGGACAGTTGAACACTGAAGCTTTCTTT	CAISPGQLNTEAFF
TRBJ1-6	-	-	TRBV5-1	TGCGCCAGCAGCTTGGCCGAAGGGGTCAACACGGTCCGGTCACCCCTCCACTTT	CASSLAEGVNTVRSPLHF